This entry is about one T cell receptor (beta chain). V lost 0 bases, J lost 12 bases, and 8 bases stayed unmatched. Germline V lookup: CDR1 SGDLS, CDR2 YYNGEE. This CDR3 is 14 amino acids long. The entry originates in a study of blood T cell repertoires in COVID-19. About the study: Acute and convalescent COVID-19 samples came from the United States, Italy and Spain. T cells, B-cell-depleted T cells, or PBMCs provided the cDNA or gDNA that served as material.

While infection was still active, Seattle patients were enrolled and then followed longitudinally. As processed by the authors: Amplification from reference gene primers served as the basis for estimated nucleated cell counts. Repertoires were generated with immunoSEQ multiplex PCR, while TCRdb's copy carries only in-frame clones and drops some. The DNA gave D and trimming, while V, J and clone size come from that table. The table records 330,000 or so clones, 89% of them present only once. The receptor was isolated from a woman aged 55 to 70 with COVID-19, enrolled during active disease. The sequenced sample was peripheral blood. The chain joins TRBV9 to TRBJ2-7, with 11 nucleotides matching TRBD1. As DNA, the CDR3 is TGTGCCAGCAGCGTAGCGGGGACAGGGGGTAGAAGGTACTTC. Its translation is CASSVAGTGGRRYF.